This passage covers 15 T cell receptor beta chains from one sample sequenced in a study of identical twins. TCRdb redid the calling of the 5' RACE reads with MiXCR, one entry per CDR3 protein. Among about 1.7 million distinct CDR3 sequences listed, around a third were seen once. Source material: cord blood. Receptor source: a newborn girl in good health.

As DNA, the CDR3 is TGTGCCAGCAGCGAGACTAGGGACGAGCAGTTCTTC. This gives the protein CASSETRDEQFF. V usage is TRBV13 and J usage is TRBJ2-1, with D possibly TRBD2 on 6 matching bases. The germline gives CDR1 PRHDT, CDR2 FYEKMQ (reference sequence). CDR3 size: 12 residues. V lost 5 bases to trimming and J lost 10 bases, with 12 bases between them.

On this clonotype itself: The junction shows a germline mismatch at one end, possibly a read error. The chain recombines TRBV5-5 with TRBJ2-7; D is undetermined. CDR3 length equals 12 residues. Germline V CDR1 and CDR2: SGHKS, YYEKEE (reference sequence). The CDR3 spells CAGSLGFYEQYF. CDR3 DNA: TGTGCCGGCAGCTTGGGGTTTTACGAGCAGTACTTC.

The chain is built from TRBV7-9 and TRBJ2-1; D might be TRBD1 (6 bases). Germline CDR1 reads SEHNR; CDR2 reads FQNEAQ (reference sequence). The length of the CDR3 is 16 residues. Trimming removed 2 bases at V and 5 bases at J, with 16 bases between. As DNA, the CDR3 is TGTGCCAGCAGCTTATGGGAACAGGGCCCTGACAATGAGCAGTTCTTC. Protein product: CASSLWEQGPDNEQFF.

The chain carries TRBV19 and TRBJ2-7, with D possibly TRBD2 on 6 matching bases. Germline assignment: CDR1 LNHDA and CDR2 SQIVND (reference sequence). This CDR3 contains 14 residues. Trimming stripped 4 bases from V and 4 bases from J, with 14 bases between. The CDR3: CASSKRIAEYEQYF. The CDR3 DNA follows: TGTGCCAGTAGTAAAAGAATAGCGGAGTACGAGCAGTACTTC.

V is TRBV25-1 and J is TRBJ1-1; TRBD1 agrees at 7 bases. CDR1 is MGHDK, CDR2 SYGVNS, per germline. Trimming cost V 2 bases and J 5 bases; bases outside gene matches: 11. This CDR3 has 16 residues. In nucleotides, the CDR3 is TGTGCCAGCAGTGAACAAACCCCAGGGGGGAAGACTGAAGCTTTCTTT. The encoded protein is CASSEQTPGGKTEAFF.

In this sample, this clonotype turned up a few times. The chain couples TRBV30 to TRBJ2-1; D is uncertain. Germline CDR1 reads GTSNPN; CDR2 reads SVGIG (reference sequence). This CDR3 contains 15 residues. V dropped 2 bases and J dropped 0 bases, with 11 bases sitting between them. CDR3 DNA sequence: TGTGCCTGGAGTCCTATCCTCAGCTCCTACAATGAGCAGTTCTTC. Protein product: CAWSPILSSYNEQFF.

This clonotype has a handful of counts. This sequence joins TRBV20-1 and TRBJ2-3, with a tentative D call TRBD2 (5 bases). The CDR3 is 12 amino acids. Trimming left V 2 bases short and J 5 bases short, with 8 bases between. Germline loops: CDR1 DFQATT, CDR2 SNEGSKA (reference sequence). CDR3 sequence reads: CSARRGKDTQYF. Here the CDR3 DNA reads TGCAGTGCTAGAAGAGGGAAAGATACGCAGTATTTT.

This clonotype occurred a few times. CDR3 nucleotides: TGCGCCAGCAGCTCCTGGACCCGGGACAGGGGCTACGAGCAGTACTTC. Protein sequence: CASSSWTRDRGYEQYF. The gene calls are TRBV5-1 and TRBJ2-7, with TRBD1 matching 10 bases. The germline V gene has CDR1 SGHRS and CDR2 YFSETQ. The J segment lost 3 bases and the V segment lost 3 bases, leaving 9 bases of the junction unmatched. The CDR3 length is 16 residues.

V gene TRBV7-8 combines with J gene TRBJ2-3; 7 nucleotides agree with TRBD1. This CDR3 comprises 17 residues. In germline, CDR1 is SGHVS, CDR2 FQNEAQ. Trimming at V came to 5 bases and at J to 0 bases, leaving 11 bases not matched to a gene. The CDR3 here is CASSTRDRWASTDTQYF. As DNA, the CDR3 is TGTGCCAGCAGCACCCGGGACAGATGGGCGAGCACAGATACGCAGTATTTT. Filled out from reference TRBV7-8 and TRBJ2-3, the complete variable domain reads GAGVSQSPRYKVAKRGQDVALRCDPISGHVSLFWYQQALGQGPEFLTYFQNEAQLDKSGLPSDRFFAERPEGSVSTLKIQRTQQEDSAVYLCASSTRDRWASTDTQYFGPGTRLTVL.

The V gene is TRBV29-1, the J gene TRBJ1-2; TRBD1 aligns across 7 bases. The ends lost 8 bases at V and 10 bases at J; junction bases unmatched: 13. CDR3 length equals 12 residues. Germline CDR1 SQVTM, CDR2 ANQGSEA. The CDR3 sequence is CSILGQASFYTF. The CDR3 bases are TGCAGCATCCTCGGACAGGCCTCTTTCTACACCTTC.

The CDR3 sequence: CASRSGTSGRGELFF. The CDR3 DNA follows: TGTGCCAGCAGATCCGGGACTAGCGGGAGGGGGGAGCTGTTTTTT. V gene TRBV21-1 combines with J gene TRBJ2-2; the D call in the table, TRBD2, was not verified against the DNA. TRBV21-1 is listed as a pseudogene. The CDR3 has 15 amino acids.

This rearrangement joins TRBV2 to TRBJ2-2; 10 positions agree with TRBD2. The J segment lost 4 bases and the V segment lost 5 bases, leaving 7 bases of the junction unmatched. The germline CDR1 and CDR2 sequences are SNHLY and FYNNEI. The CDR3 contains 16 residues. The CDR3 reads CASSHGLADFTGELFF. The CDR3 coding sequence is TGTGCCAGCAGTCACGGACTAGCGGACTTCACCGGGGAGCTGTTTTTT. Full variable domain (outside the CDR3, taken from reference TRBV2 and TRBJ2-2): EPEVTQTPSHQVTQMGQEVILRCVPISNHLYFYWYRQILGQKVEFLVSFYNNEISEKSEIFDDQFSVERPDGSNFTLKIRSTKLEDSAMYFCASSHGLADFTGELFFGEGSRLTVL.

This clonotype turned up a few times. This chain connects TRBV20-1 to TRBJ2-7; maybe TRBD1 (6 bases). CDR1 DFQATT and CDR2 SNEGSKA come from the germline V gene (reference sequence). CDR3 size: 13 residues. With 5 bases removed from V and 1 base from J, the gap between germline ends came to 12 bases. As DNA, the CDR3 is TGCAGTGCTTCAGGGGACGTATCCTACGAGCAGTACTTC. Protein sequence: CSASGDVSYEQYF.

The rearrangement uses TRBV4-1 and TRBJ2-2; possible D gene TRBD2, 6 bases. From germline, CDR1 is MGHRA and CDR2 YSYEKL. Trimming took 3 bases from V and 5 from J, leaving 16 bases between them. This CDR3 region has 16 residues. The CDR3 reads CASSHRDLARTGELFF. The DNA of the CDR3 is TGCGCCAGCAGCCACCGGGACTTAGCGCGGACCGGGGAGCTGTTTTTT.

This rearrangement joins TRBV6-1 to TRBJ1-4, with TRBD1 matching over 11 bases. Germline V lookup: CDR1 MNHNS, CDR2 SASEGT. The CDR3 has 17 residues. Unmatched junction bases numbered 5, after V lost 0 bases and J lost 5 bases. The CDR3 sequence is CASSEARDRGWNEKLFF. As DNA, the CDR3 is TGTGCCAGCAGTGAAGCGCGGGACAGGGGGTGGAATGAAAAACTGTTTTTT.